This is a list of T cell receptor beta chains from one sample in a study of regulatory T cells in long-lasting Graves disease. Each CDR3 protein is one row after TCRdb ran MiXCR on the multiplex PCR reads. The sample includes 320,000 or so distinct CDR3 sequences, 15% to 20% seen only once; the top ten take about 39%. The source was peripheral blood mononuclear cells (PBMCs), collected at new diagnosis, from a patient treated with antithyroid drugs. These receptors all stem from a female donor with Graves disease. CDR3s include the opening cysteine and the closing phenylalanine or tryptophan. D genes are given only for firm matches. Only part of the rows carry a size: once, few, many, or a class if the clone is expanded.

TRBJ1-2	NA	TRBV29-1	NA	TGCAGCGTTGAATGGGGCCCCTATGGCTACACCTTC	CSVEWGPYGYTF
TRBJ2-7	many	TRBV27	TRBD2	TGTGCCAGCAGTCCCCTAGCGGGAGCCTACGAGCAGTACTTC	CASSPLAGAYEQYF
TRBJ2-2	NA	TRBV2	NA	NA	CASRLTGTSYEQYFGPATGELFF
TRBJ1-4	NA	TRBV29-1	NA	TGCAGCGTTGACCGCCGAGGACAGACAACTAATGAAAAACTGTTTTTT	CSVDRRGQTTNEKLFF
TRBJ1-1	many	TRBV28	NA	TGTGCCAGCGGTTGGCAGAACACTGAAGCTTTCTTT	CASGWQNTEAFF
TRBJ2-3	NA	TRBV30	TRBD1	TGTGCCTGGAGCCCCCCGGGACAGGGTTCAGATACGCAGTATTTT	CAWSPPGQGSDTQYF
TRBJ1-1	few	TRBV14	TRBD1	TGTGCCAGCAGCCTTTACAGGGGAGGAATGAACACTGAAGCTTTCTTT	CASSLYRGGMNTEAFF
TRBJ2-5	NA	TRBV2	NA	TGTGCCAGCAGTCACAGGGGAGGGAAAGAGACCCAGTACTTC	CASSHRGGKETQYF
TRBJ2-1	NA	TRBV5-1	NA	TGCGCCAGCAGCTTGCAGGGGATGAATGAGCAGTTCTTC	CASSLQGMNEQFF
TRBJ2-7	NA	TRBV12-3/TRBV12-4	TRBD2	TGTGCCAGCATTGGGTTTATAGCGGGCCCCTACGAGCAGTACTTC	CASIGFIAGPYEQYF
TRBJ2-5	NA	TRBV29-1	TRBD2	TGCAGCGTTGATAGCGGGTGGGAGACCCAGTACTTC	CSVDSGWETQYF